One sample yielded the 19 T cell receptor beta chains listed below, sequenced in a study of T cell repertoires in cytomegalovirus infection. TCRdb recomputed calls from the reads with MiXCR, one row per CDR3 protein. Altogether 200,000 to 300,000 distinct CDR3 sequences are present, around 8.7% being singletons, with the ten largest covering roughly 15%. The sample comprised PBMCs. These receptor sequences come from a human donor in good health (CMV status not recorded). Some clones in this sample may be carry-over from other donors' samples.

This clonotype came up many times. The chain employs TRBV12-3 or TRBV12-4 and TRBJ2-1; D perhaps matches TRBD2 (6 bases). V was trimmed by 3 bases and J by 2 bases, leaving 11 bases between them. The CDR3 is 15 residues long. Here the CDR3 reads CASSFGAGTYNEQFF. CDR3 DNA sequence: TGTGCCAGCAGTTTCGGGGCGGGGACCTACAATGAGCAGTTCTTC.

This clonotype was counted between two and nine times. The DNA of the CDR3 is TGTGCCAGTAGCGTGACAGCTAGCACAGATACGCAGTATTTT. Protein: CASSVTASTDTQYF. V gene TRBV19 combines with J gene TRBJ2-3; TRBD1 is a possible D gene (5 bases). The CDR3 is 14 amino acids. Germline CDR1 and CDR2: LNHDA and SQIVND (reference sequence). V gave up 6 bases and J gave up 0 bases, with 10 bases separating them.

This clonotype came up many times. The V and J genes are TRBV6-5 and TRBJ2-2; TRBD1 matches 7 bases. Germline CDR1 reads MNHEY; CDR2 reads SVGAGI. The CDR3 spans 16 residues. V trimming: 7 bases; J trimming: 0 bases; junction bases outside the gene matches: 8. CDR3: CASTPRGTANTGELFF. The DNA for the CDR3 is TGTGCCAGCACACCTAGGGGGACAGCGAACACCGGGGAGCTGTTTTTT.

The rearrangement uses TRBV7-8 and TRBJ2-1; D tentatively fits TRBD1 or TRBD2 (6 bases each). This CDR3 spans 17 amino acids. Looked up from germline, CDR1 is SGHVS and CDR2 is FQNEAQ. Trimming took off 6 bases at V and 6 bases at J, with 24 bases between the two ends. The CDR3 DNA is TGTGCCAGCAGATCATCCCCGGGGGCGGTGGTATCCAATGAGCAGTTCTTC. It is translated as CASRSSPGAVVSNEQFF.

This clonotype occurred many times. The chain uses TRBV2 and TRBJ1-5; unclear D gene. V lost 3 bases and J 0 bases, leaving 6 bases between the germline ends. The CDR3 contains 14 residues. Germline V gene lookup returns CDR1 SNHLY and CDR2 FYNNEI. CDR3 region: CASSERVSNQPQHF. The CDR3 bases are TGTGCCAGCAGTGAGAGGGTTAGCAATCAGCCCCAGCATTTT.

This clonotype was observed at least ten times. The V call is TRBV29-1, the J call TRBJ1-1; perhaps TRBD1 as D (6 bases). The CDR3 loop spans 15 amino acids. The V and J ends lost 4 bases and 3 bases respectively, with 18 bases between them. From germline, CDR1 is SQVTM and CDR2 ANQGSEA. In nucleotides, the CDR3 is TGCAGCGTTGTCCGGGGGGCACTTTGGGACACTGAAGCTTTCTTT. As protein: CSVVRGALWDTEAFF.

The count of this clonotype is one. The chain carries TRBV25-1 and TRBJ2-7; the match to TRBD1 covers 10 bases. The V segment lost 6 bases and the J segment 4 bases; nucleotides outside the gene matches: 6. The germline gives CDR1 MGHDK, CDR2 SYGVNS. The CDR3 contains 14 residues. As DNA, the CDR3 is TGTGCCAGCAGGGGGACAGGGGAGGGTTACGAGCAGTACTTC. This sequence encodes CASRGTGEGYEQYF.

The rearrangement joins TRBV29-1 to TRBJ2-3, with D possibly matching TRBD1 (5 bases). There are 11 residues in the CDR3. V lost 6 bases and J 14 bases, leaving 18 bases between the germline ends. Germline CDR1 is SQVTM and CDR2 is ANQGSEA. The CDR3 reads CSVGPTAAMYF. In nucleotides, the CDR3 is TGCAGCGTGGGGCCGACAGCCGCGATGTATTTT.

The chain's CDR3 is CASSYPRGGRTYEQYF. The CDR3 nucleotides are TGTGCCAGCAGTTACCCCAGGGGGGGACGGACCTACGAGCAGTACTTC. The chain carries TRBV6-2 or TRBV6-3 and TRBJ2-7, with D perhaps matching TRBD1 or TRBD2 (7 bases each). Germline lookup yields CDR1 MNHEY and CDR2 SVGEGT. The CDR3 length is 16 residues. V lost 2 bases, J lost 2 bases, and 16 bases lay in between.

V and J are TRBV29-1 and TRBJ2-7, with unresolved D. Per germline, CDR1 SQVTM and CDR2 ANQGSEA. V was trimmed by 0 bases and J by 1 base, leaving 1 base between them. There are 11 residues in the CDR3. CDR3 coding DNA: TGCAGCGTTGAAGAGTCCTACGAGCAGTACTTC. Translation gives CSVEESYEQYF.

This clonotype showed up many times. V gene TRBV7-2 combines with J gene TRBJ2-1, with D possibly being TRBD2 (7 bases). Deletions cut 6 bases from V and 2 bases from J, with 14 bases between. The CDR3 loop spans 15 amino acids. CDR1 is SGHTA and CDR2 is FQGNSA in the germline V gene. Here the CDR3 DNA reads TGTGCCAGCAGAAAGGGGGAGGGGCCCTACAATGAGCAGTTCTTC. This codes for CASRKGEGPYNEQFF.

This clonotype has just a few counts. This chain links TRBV10-3 with TRBJ2-1; 10 nucleotides align to TRBD2. The CDR3 length is 18 residues. The junction had 15 bases not matched to a gene; V was cut back by 8 bases and J by 2 bases. Germline loops: CDR1 ENHRY, CDR2 SYGVKD. This CDR3 reads CAIGVASGGTVPYNEQFF. The CDR3 DNA sequence: TGTGCCATCGGGGTCGCTAGCGGGGGAACCGTTCCCTACAATGAGCAGTTCTTC.

In regard to this clonotype: The CDR3 ends on some other residue instead of the conserved phenylalanine or tryptophan, so this is likely a read error. The chain combines TRBV6-2 or TRBV6-3 with TRBJ2-7; no reliable D call. V lost 5 bases and J 7 bases, leaving 21 bases between the germline ends. Germline values: CDR1 MNHEY, CDR2 SVGEGT. CDR3 length equals 15 residues. CDR3 amino acids: CASSPRGPPPGEQYY. The CDR3 DNA sequence: TGTGCCAGCAGTCCCCGTGGGCCTCCCCCGGGTGAGCAGTACTAC.

This clonotype was seen ten or more times. The V gene is TRBV7-2, the J gene TRBJ2-2, with no clear D. CDR3 length: 15 residues. Germline V lookup: CDR1 SGHTA, CDR2 FQGNSA. The germline V and J ends were trimmed by 1 base and 2 bases, with 8 bases remaining between them. The CDR3 here is CASSLGRQNTGELFF. The CDR3 region has the DNA TGTGCCAGCAGCTTAGGGCGTCAAAACACCGGGGAGCTGTTTTTT. Filled out from reference TRBV7-2 and TRBJ2-2, the complete variable domain reads GAGVSQSPSNKVTEKGKDVELRCDPISGHTALYWYRQSLGQGLEFLIYFQGNSAPDKSGLPSDRFSAERTGGSVSTLTIQRTQQEDSAVYLCASSLGRQNTGELFFGEGSRLTVL.

In its sample, this clonotype was seen many times. The chain employs TRBV7-2 and TRBJ1-2, with D maybe TRBD1 (5 bases). The CDR3 consists of 14 residues. Germline V gene sequence: CDR1 SGHTA, CDR2 FQGNSA. V was clipped by 5 bases and J by 5 bases, with 15 bases between them. CDR3 DNA: TGTGCCAGCAGCCAAGCTCCGGGGCTTTATGGCTACACCTTC. Translated, it gives CASSQAPGLYGYTF.

This clonotype has a count of ten or more. V is TRBV12-3 or TRBV12-4 and J is TRBJ2-5; 10 bases agree with TRBD2. V was clipped by 8 bases and J by 5 bases; unmatched bases: 2. The CDR3 extends over 12 amino acids. The DNA of the CDR3 is TGTGCCAGCCTGGGACTAGCGGAGACCCAGTACTTC. This translates into CASLGLAETQYF.

Only a few counts were recorded for this clonotype. This rearrangement joins TRBV3-1 to TRBJ2-2, with TRBD1 as a possible D gene (5 bases). Trimming cost V 7 bases and J 4 bases, with 13 bases left between them. This CDR3 comprises 14 residues. Per the germline V gene, CDR1 is LGHDT and CDR2 is YNNKEL (reference sequence). The CDR3 DNA reads TGTGCCAGCAAGTCAGGGCGGTTCACCGGGGAGCTGTTTTTT. Its protein product is CASKSGRFTGELFF.

This clonotype was counted ten times or more. The rearrangement joins TRBV19 to TRBJ2-1; D tentatively reads TRBD1 or TRBD2 (7 bases each). CDR1 and CDR2 from the germline V gene are LNHDA and SQIVND (reference sequence). V was shortened by 10 bases and J by 5 bases, with 21 bases between the two germline ends. The CDR3 is 15 amino acids. CDR3 sequence: CATNGRGPVHNEQFF. Written as DNA, the CDR3 is TGTGCCACGAATGGGAGGGGGCCGGTCCACAATGAGCAGTTCTTC.

This chain uses TRBV2 with TRBJ2-7; possible D gene TRBD1, 5 bases. CDR3 length equals 15 residues. With 0 bases removed from V and 0 bases from J, the gap between germline ends came to 9 bases. CDR1 and CDR2 (germline): SNHLY, FYNNEI. The CDR3 bases are TGTGCCAGCAGTGAAGCGACGACAGTCTCCTACGAGCAGTACTTC. Residues: CASSEATTVSYEQYF.